The present entry profiles one T cell receptor (beta chain) with its context. Its antigen remains unidentified. Germline loops: CDR1 SGHTA, CDR2 FQGTGA. Deletions cut 3 bases from V and 2 bases from J, with 11 bases between. The CDR3 covers 15 residues. These data belong to a study of identical twins. Study-wide results and caveats: Abundant beta clonotypes from cord blood had fewer insertions, unlike memory repertoires, which showed none.

From the 5' RACE reads, TCRdb called clonotypes with MiXCR, one entry per CDR3 protein. The sample has around 570,000 distinct CDR3 sequences, approximately 9.6% seen once. The sample was also linked to a second study, of yellow fever vaccine responses in identical twins. Per that study: Among the twins, the vaccine T cell response reportedly seemed partly convergent and partly personalized.

The sequenced sample consisted of PBMCs. The TCR was taken from a woman aged 18 to 35 in good health. V usage is TRBV7-3 and J usage is TRBJ2-1, with D perhaps assigned TRBD1 or TRBD2 (6 bases each). The CDR3 sequence: CASSLTGAPYNEQFF. The CDR3 bases are TGTGCCAGCAGCTTGACGGGGGCCCCCTACAATGAGCAGTTCTTC.